The clone carrying this T cell receptor beta chain was counted many times. The antigen remains undetermined. From germline, CDR1 is SQVTM and CDR2 ANQGSEA. CDR3 size: 11 residues. The ends lost 1 base at V and 9 bases at J; junction bases unmatched: 0. The data are from a study of post-analysis software for immune sequencing data. In the study overall: Relapsing-remitting, secondary progressive and progressive-relapsing forms of multiple sclerosis all featured among disease courses. General study points: Compared against controls, patients with multiple sclerosis displayed significantly lower normalized Chao1 diversity. Patients showed TRBV5-6, TRBV5-1 and TRBV20-1 among 4 or 5 TRBV segments more frequent than in controls. Samples from a shared batch, those prepared together, strongly co-clustered by F measure.

Unique molecular identifiers were carried by the TCR beta cDNA libraries. Some 540,000 cDNA molecules were obtained from about 0.98 to 11 million T cells. TCRdb re-analysed the PCR reads in MiXCR, keeping a single row per CDR3 protein. The sample holds over 150,000 distinct CDR3 sequences, roughly 30% seen once. This chain uses TRBV29-1 with TRBJ2-1, with 7 bases matching TRBD2. Input material: blood. This receptor was taken from a girl aged 5-17 years with multiple sclerosis. The CDR3 protein is CSVEASGEQFF. DNA for the CDR3: TGCAGCGTTGAAGCTAGCGGTGAGCAGTTCTTC.